This T cell receptor beta chain was documented in a study of blood T cell repertoires in COVID-19. Profiled with immunoSEQ multiplex PCR; TCRdb holds only in-frame clones, not every one. Among 250,000 or so clones listed, roughly 80% were seen once. Deletions cut 3 bases from V and 4 bases from J, with 13 bases between. Per the germline V gene, CDR1 is SGHVS and CDR2 is FNYEAQ. The length of the CDR3 is 15 residues. Participant ages covered about 18 to 89 years across 24 US areas. Self-reported history from a screening survey and questionnaire set each donor's cohort. Recovered Cohort 3 donors showed two negative PCRs, clearance, or symptom resolution.

The rearrangement joins TRBV7-6 to TRBJ1-3, with a possible D match to TRBD1 (5 bases). This sequence was found in a man aged 45 to 65 who had recovered from COVID-19. Sequencing used PBMCs or T cells enriched from blood (not recorded which). CDR3: CASSLPAGSGNTIYF. CDR3 nucleotides: TGTGCCAGCAGCTTGCCTGCAGGGTCGGGAAACACCATATATTTT.